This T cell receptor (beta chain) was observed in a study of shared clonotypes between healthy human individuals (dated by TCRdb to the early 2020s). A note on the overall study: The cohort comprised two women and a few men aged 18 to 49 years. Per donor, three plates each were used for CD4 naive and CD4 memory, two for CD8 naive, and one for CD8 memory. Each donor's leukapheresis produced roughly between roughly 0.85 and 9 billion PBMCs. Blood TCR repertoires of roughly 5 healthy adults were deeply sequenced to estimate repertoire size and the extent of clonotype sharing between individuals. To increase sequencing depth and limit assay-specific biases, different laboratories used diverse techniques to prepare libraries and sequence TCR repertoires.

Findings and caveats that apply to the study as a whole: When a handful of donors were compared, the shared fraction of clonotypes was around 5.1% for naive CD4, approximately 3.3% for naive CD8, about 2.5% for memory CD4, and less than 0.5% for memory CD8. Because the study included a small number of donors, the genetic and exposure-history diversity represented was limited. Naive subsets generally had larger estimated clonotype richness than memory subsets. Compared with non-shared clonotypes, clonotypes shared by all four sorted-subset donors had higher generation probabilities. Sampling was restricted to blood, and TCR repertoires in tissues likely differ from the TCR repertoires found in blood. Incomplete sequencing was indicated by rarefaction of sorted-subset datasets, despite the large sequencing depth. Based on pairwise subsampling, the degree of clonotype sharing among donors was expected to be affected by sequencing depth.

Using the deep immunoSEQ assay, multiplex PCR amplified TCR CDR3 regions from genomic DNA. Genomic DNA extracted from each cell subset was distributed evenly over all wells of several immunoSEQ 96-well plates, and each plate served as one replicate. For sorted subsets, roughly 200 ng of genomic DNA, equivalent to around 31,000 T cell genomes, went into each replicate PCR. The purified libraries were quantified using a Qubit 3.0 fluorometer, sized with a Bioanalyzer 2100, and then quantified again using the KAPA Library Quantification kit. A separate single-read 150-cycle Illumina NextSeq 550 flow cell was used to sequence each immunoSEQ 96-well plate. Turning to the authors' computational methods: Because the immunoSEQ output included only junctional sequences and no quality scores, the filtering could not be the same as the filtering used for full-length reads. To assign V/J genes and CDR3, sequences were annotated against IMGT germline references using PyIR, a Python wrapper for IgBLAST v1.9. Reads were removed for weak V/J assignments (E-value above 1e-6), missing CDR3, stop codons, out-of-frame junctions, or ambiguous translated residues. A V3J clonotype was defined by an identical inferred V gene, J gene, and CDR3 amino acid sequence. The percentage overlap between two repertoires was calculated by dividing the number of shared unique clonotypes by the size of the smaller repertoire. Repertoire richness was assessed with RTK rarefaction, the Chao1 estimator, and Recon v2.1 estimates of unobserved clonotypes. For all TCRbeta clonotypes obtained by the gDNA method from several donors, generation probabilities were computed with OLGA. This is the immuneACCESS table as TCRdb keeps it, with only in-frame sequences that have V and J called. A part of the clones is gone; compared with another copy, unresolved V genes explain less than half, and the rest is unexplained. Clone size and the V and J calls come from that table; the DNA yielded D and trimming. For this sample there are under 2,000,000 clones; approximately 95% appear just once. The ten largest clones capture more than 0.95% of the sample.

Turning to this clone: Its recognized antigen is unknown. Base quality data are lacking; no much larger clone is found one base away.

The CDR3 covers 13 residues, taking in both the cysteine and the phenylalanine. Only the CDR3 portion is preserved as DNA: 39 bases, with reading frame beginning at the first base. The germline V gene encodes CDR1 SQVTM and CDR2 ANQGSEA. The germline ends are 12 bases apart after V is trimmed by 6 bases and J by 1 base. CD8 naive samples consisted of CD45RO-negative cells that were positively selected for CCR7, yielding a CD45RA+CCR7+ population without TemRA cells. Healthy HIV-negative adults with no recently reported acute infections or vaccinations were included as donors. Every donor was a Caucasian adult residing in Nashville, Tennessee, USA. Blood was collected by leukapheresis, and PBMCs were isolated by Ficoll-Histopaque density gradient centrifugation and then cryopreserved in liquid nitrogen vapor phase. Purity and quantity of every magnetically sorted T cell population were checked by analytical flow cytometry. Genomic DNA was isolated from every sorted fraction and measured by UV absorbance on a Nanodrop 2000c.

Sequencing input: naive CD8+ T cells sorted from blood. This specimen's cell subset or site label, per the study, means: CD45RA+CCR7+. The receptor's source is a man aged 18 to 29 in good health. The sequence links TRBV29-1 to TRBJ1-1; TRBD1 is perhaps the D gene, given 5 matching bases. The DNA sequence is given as TGCAGCGTCACCGGACACCAGAACACTGAAGCTTTCTTT. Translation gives CSVTGHQNTEAFF.